A selection of T cell receptor beta chains follows, all from one sample in a study of CD8+ T cells in alopecia areata. TCRdb keeps only in-frame clones here, not all; method: immunoSEQ multiplex PCR. The table has about 190,000 clones, about three fifths seen once; the top ten hold around 3.9%. The input for sequencing was CD4+ T cells sorted from blood, taken at week 4, from a patient treated with tofacitinib. Receptor source: a human donor with alopecia areata. The CDR3 runs from the conserved cysteine through the conserved F or W. Each record gives: V gene, D gene, J gene, clone size, CDR3 DNA, CDR3 protein. A D gene is named only where the DNA matches it firmly. Clone size is not always given. Where it is, it says once, few, many or a class for expanded clones.

>TRBV30|TRBD1|TRBJ1-3|-
TGTGCCTGCTACAGGGGAGCTGGAAACACCATATATTTT
CACYRGAGNTIYF
>TRBV7-2|-|TRBJ2-5|-
TGTGCCAGCAGCCCCAACTTACTAGCTTCAGAGACCCAGTACTTC
CASSPNLLASETQYF
>TRBV5-1|-|TRBJ2-6|-
TGCGCCAGCAGCTTGTGGGGCAGGGAGAGCCCTGGGGCCAACGTCCTGACTTTC
CASSLWGRESPGANVLTF
>TRBV9|TRBD2|TRBJ2-7|-
TGTGCCAGCAGCGTAGGTCCTAGCGGGGGCTACGAGCAGTACTTC
CASSVGPSGGYEQYF
>TRBV4-1|-|TRBJ1-1|-
TGCGCCAGCAGCCAAGATTCGGCGGCTAACACTGAAGCTTTCTTT
CASSQDSAANTEAFF
>TRBV11-2|-|TRBJ2-1|few
TGTGCCAGCAGCTTAGAAGTGGAGCAGTTCTTC
CASSLEVEQFF
>TRBV19|-|TRBJ2-5|-
TGTGCCAGTAGAGCGAACAGGGTGGAGACCCAGTACTTC
CASRANRVETQYF
>TRBV15|TRBD1|TRBJ1-2|-
TGTGCCACCAGCACTCGGGACAGGCAAACTGGCTACACCTTC
CATSTRDRQTGYTF
>TRBV15|-|TRBJ2-5|-
TGTGCCACCAGCAGAGACAGGGGTGAAGAGACCCAGTACTTC
CATSRDRGEETQYF
>TRBV10-3|TRBD1|TRBJ2-5|-
TGTGCCATCACCCCGGGACAGAAGGAGACCCAGTACTTC
CAITPGQKETQYF
>TRBV7-9|TRBD2|TRBJ2-7|-
TGTGCCAGCAGCTTAGCCGGCGGGGGAGGCACCTACGAGCAGTACTTC
CASSLAGGGGTYEQYF
>TRBV29-1|-|TRBJ1-4|few
TGCAGCGTTGGGGGATATGGCGAAAAACTGTTTTTT
CSVGGYGEKLFF
>TRBV29-1|-|TRBJ2-2|few
TGCAGCGGAAAACAGGGACCGCACACCGGGGAGCTGTTTTTT
CSGKQGPHTGELFF
>TRBV2|-|TRBJ2-3|once
TGTGCCAGCAGCGATGACAGCCGGGATACGCAGTATTTT
CASSDDSRDTQYF
>TRBV7-9|TRBD1|TRBJ2-7|few
TGTGCCAGCAGGGGCAGGGGGCTCGAGCAGTACTTC
CASRGRGLEQYF
>TRBV6-1|TRBD2|TRBJ2-7|-
TGTGCCAGCAGTGAATGGGGACTAGCGGAATACGAGCAGTACTTC
CASSEWGLAEYEQYF
>TRBV7-2|-|TRBJ2-3|many
TGTGCCAGCAGCTCGCCTAGGACCCCTAGCACAGATACGCAGTATTTT
CASSSPRTPSTDTQYF
>TRBV6-5|-|TRBJ1-1|-
TGTGCCAGCAGTTACAAGACTCCAGGGAACGAAGCTTTCTTT
CASSYKTPGNEAFF
>TRBV5-4|-|TRBJ2-5|-
TGTGCCAGCAGACTCTCGGGGTTGGGGGAGACCCAGTACTTC
CASRLSGLGETQYF
>TRBV18|TRBD1|TRBJ1-1|few
TGTGCCAGCTCACCGAAGAGACAGGGAAGAGCTGAAGCTTTCTTT
CASSPKRQGRAEAFF
>TRBV13|-|TRBJ1-2|-
TGTGCCAGCAGCAACGGGGGCTACGGCGGAGGCTACACCTTC
CASSNGGYGGGYTF
>TRBV30|-|TRBJ1-2|-
TGTGCCTGGAGTGTAGCGACTAACTATGGCTACACCTTC
CAWSVATNYGYTF
>TRBV27|-|TRBJ2-2|-
TGTGCCAGCAGTCTCACGCACGGCGGGGAGCTGTTTTTT
CASSLTHGGELFF
>TRBV2|TRBD1|TRBJ1-5|-
TGTGCCAGCAGTGCAAGGACAGGGGGAGCCGTTCAGCCCCAGCATTTT
CASSARTGGAVQPQHF
>TRBV29-1|TRBD1|TRBJ1-2|-
TGCAGCGTCGGACAGGGACGGGGGGACACCTTC
CSVGQGRGDTF
>TRBV30|-|TRBJ1-1|-
TGTGCCTGGATCGGAACGGCTGAAGCTTTCTTT
CAWIGTAEAFF
>TRBV2|-|TRBJ1-2|-
TGTGCCAGCAGTGAGGACCACGGCGTTCATGGCTACACCTTC
CASSEDHGVHGYTF
>TRBV30|-|TRBJ1-2|-
TGTGCCTGGGGGGTTTCCTTCTATGGCTACACCTTC
CAWGVSFYGYTF
>TRBV29-1|-|TRBJ1-5|few
TGCAGCGTGGCGGAGGGGGGCAATCAGCCCCAGCATTTT
CSVAEGGNQPQHF
>TRBV11-2|TRBD2|TRBJ2-1|few
TGTGCCAGCAGCCTTGGGACTAGCGGGGGGGCCAATGAGCAGTTCTTC
CASSLGTSGGANEQFF
>TRBV16|-|TRBJ1-1|few
TGTGCCAGCAGCCGACAAGAGAACACTGAAGCTTTCTTT
CASSRQENTEAFF
>TRBV27|-|TRBJ2-3|-
TGTGCCAGCAGTCCCTACCCAAGGGGAGGTACGCAGTATTTT
CASSPYPRGGTQYF
>TRBV9|-|TRBJ2-6|few
TGTGCCAGCAGCCCGGACTGGAGGGGGGCCAACGTCCTGACTTTC
CASSPDWRGANVLTF
>TRBV5-1|TRBD1|TRBJ2-3|-
TGCGCCAGCAGCTCGTCTGACAGGGGCACAGATACGCAGTATTTT
CASSSSDRGTDTQYF
>TRBV2|-|TRBJ2-7|-
TGTGCCAGCAGTGTGGACTCCAGCTACGAGCAGTACTTC
CASSVDSSYEQYF
>TRBV5-1|-|TRBJ2-4|-
TGCGCCAGCAGCTTAAGGGGGTTAGAAGACATTCAGTACTTC
CASSLRGLEDIQYF
>TRBV5-1|-|TRBJ1-4|few
TGCGCCAGCAGCTTGGGGAGGTACGATGAAAAACTGTTTTTT
CASSLGRYDEKLFF
>TRBV7-9|-|TRBJ2-3|medium-sized
TGTGCCAGCAGCTCCCGTTTGGAGGCCACAGATACGCAGTATTTT
CASSSRLEATDTQYF
>TRBV29-1|-|TRBJ1-2|few
TGCAGCGTTGAAGTCCCCGCGGGGGGCTACACCTTC
CSVEVPAGGYTF
>TRBV2|TRBD2|TRBJ2-1|-
TGTGCCAGCAGTGTGACTAGCGGGGATAACAATGAGCAGTTCTTC
CASSVTSGDNNEQFF
>TRBV4-3|-|TRBJ1-6|-
TGCGCCAGCAGCCAAGATGGGCCTGGGGGGGTTTCACCCCTCCACTTT
CASSQDGPGGVSPLHF
>TRBV6-1|TRBD1|TRBJ1-2|-
TGTGCCAGCAGTGAAAGTCGTACAGGGGGATTCTATGGCTACACCTTC
CASSESRTGGFYGYTF
>TRBV5-1|TRBD1|TRBJ1-2|-
TGCGCCAGCAGCTTGGCGCCGGGACAGGGGAACTATGGCTACACCTTC
CASSLAPGQGNYGYTF
>TRBV29-1|-|TRBJ2-1|-
TGCAGCGCCGCTCGGGGGTCCACTTACAATGAGCAGTTCTTC
CSAARGSTYNEQFF
>TRBV5-1|TRBD1|TRBJ2-7|few
TGCGCCAGCAGCCGACTGGACAGGGGAGGGATAAGTTTGGACGAGCAGTACTTC
CASSRLDRGGISLDEQYF